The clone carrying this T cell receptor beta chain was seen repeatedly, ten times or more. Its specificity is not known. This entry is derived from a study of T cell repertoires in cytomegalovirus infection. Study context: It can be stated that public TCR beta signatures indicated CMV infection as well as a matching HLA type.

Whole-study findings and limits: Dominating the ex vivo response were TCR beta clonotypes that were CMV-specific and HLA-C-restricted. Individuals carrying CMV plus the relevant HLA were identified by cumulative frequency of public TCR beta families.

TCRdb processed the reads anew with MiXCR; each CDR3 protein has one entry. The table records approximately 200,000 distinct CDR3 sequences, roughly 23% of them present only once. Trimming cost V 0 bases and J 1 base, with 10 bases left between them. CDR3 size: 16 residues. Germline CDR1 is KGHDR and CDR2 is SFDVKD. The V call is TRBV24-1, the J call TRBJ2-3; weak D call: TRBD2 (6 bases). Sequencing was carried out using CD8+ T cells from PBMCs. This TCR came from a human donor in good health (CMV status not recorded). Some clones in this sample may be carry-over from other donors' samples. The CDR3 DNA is TGTGCCACCAGTGATTTGTGGGGGGATGGCACAGATACGCAGTATTTT. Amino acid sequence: CATSDLWGDGTDTQYF.